This T cell receptor beta chain came from a study of graft-versus-host responses after intestinal transplantation. About this clone: Its antigen remains unidentified.

The ends were cut back, 1 base at V and 4 bases at J, with 9 bases in the middle. Germline V gene lookup returns CDR1 MNHEY and CDR2 SMNVEV (reference sequence). This CDR3 is 14 amino acids long. Lymphocytes (intraepithelial and lamina propria) were released by processing the graft tissue. Study-level results: Recipient marrow harbored GvH clones, some of which surfaced first in ileum or blood. Within allografts, high graft-versus-host to host-versus-graft clonal ratios were seen among patients with graft-donor T cell macrochimerism.

Libraries were prepared by immunoSEQ multiplex PCR; TCRdb keeps only in-frame clonotypes and omits some of them. This repertoire shows 40,000 or so clones, roughly 87% found once; its top ten account for roughly 18%. The starting material was ileum tissue, obtained approximately 200 days after intestinal transplant. The genes are TRBV27 and TRBJ2-3; perhaps TRBD1 as D (6 bases). The sequence came from a human patient who received an intestinal transplant, so some T cells may come from the graft donor. The CDR3 loop reads CASSLYRVADTQYF. The DNA for the CDR3 is TGTGCCAGCAGTTTATACAGGGTGGCAGATACGCAGTATTTT.